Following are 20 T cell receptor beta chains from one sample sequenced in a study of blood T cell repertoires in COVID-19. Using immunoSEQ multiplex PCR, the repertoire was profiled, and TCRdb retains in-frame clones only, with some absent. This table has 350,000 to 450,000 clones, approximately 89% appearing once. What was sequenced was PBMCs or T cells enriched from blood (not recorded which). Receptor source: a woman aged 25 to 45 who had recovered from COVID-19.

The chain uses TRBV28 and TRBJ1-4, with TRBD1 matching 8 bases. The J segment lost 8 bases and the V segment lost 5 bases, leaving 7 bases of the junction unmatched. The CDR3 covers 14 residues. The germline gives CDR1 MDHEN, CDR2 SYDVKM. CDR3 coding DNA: TGTGCCAGCAGTCCTTCAGGGGGCACCGAAAAACTGTTTTTT. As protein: CASSPSGGTEKLFF.

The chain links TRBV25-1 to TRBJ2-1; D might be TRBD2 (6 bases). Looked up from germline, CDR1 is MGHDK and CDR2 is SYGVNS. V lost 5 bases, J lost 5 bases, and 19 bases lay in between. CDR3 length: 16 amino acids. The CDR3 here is CASSPSRRGTHNEQFF. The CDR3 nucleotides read TGTGCCAGCAGTCCTAGCCGGAGGGGTACTCACAATGAGCAGTTCTTC.

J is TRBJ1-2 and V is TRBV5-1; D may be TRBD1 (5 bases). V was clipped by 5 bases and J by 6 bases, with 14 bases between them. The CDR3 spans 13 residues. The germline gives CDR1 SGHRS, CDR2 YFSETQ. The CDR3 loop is CASRLNWGDGYTF. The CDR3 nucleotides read TGCGCCAGCAGATTGAACTGGGGGGATGGCTACACCTTC.

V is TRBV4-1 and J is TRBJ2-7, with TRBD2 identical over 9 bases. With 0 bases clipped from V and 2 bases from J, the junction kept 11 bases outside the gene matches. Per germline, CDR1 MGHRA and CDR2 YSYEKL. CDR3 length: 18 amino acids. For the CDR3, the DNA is TGCGCCAGCAGCCAAGAGGGGCTGGCTAGCGGGATAACCTACGAGCAGTACTTC. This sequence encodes CASSQEGLASGITYEQYF.

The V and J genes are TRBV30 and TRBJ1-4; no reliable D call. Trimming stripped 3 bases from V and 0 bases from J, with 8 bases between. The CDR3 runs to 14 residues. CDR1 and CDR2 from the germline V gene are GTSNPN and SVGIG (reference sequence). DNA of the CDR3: TGTGCCTGGAGCGCAGATGCAACTAATGAAAAACTGTTTTTT. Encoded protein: CAWSADATNEKLFF. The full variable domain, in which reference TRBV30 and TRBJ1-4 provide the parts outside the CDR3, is SQTIHQWPATLVQPVGSPLSLECTVEGTSNPNLYWYRQAAGRGLQLLFYSVGIGQISSEVPQNLSASRPQDRQFILSSKKLLLSDSGFYLCAWSADATNEKLFFGSGTQLSVL.

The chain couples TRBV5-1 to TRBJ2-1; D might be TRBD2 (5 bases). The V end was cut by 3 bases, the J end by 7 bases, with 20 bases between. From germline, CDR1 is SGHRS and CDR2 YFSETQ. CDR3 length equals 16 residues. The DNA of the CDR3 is TGCGCCAGCAGCTCCCTAGGCTGGGGAGCAGGAAATGAGCAGTTCTTC. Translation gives CASSSLGWGAGNEQFF.

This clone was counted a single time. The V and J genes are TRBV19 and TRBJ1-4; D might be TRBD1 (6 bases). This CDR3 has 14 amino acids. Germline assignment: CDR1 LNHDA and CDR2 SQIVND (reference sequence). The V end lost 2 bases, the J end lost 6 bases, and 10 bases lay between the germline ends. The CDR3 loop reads CASSISRGHEKLFF. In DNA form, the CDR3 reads TGTGCCAGTAGTATAAGCAGGGGACATGAAAAACTGTTTTTT.

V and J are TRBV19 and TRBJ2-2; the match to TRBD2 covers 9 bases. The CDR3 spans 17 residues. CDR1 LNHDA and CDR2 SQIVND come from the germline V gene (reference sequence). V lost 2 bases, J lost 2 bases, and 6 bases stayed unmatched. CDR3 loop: CASSISIGTSNTGELFF. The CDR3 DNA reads TGTGCCAGTAGTATATCTATCGGGACTAGCAACACCGGGGAGCTGTTTTTT.

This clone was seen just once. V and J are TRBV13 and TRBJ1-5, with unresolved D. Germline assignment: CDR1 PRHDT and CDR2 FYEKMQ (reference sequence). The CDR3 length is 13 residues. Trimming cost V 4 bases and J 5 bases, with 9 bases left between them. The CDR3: CASSYPVDQPQHF. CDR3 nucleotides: TGTGCCAGCAGCTACCCAGTCGATCAGCCCCAGCATTTT. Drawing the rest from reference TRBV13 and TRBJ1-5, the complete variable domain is AAGVIQSPRHLIKEKRETATLKCYPIPRHDTVYWYQQGPGQDPQFLISFYEKMQSDKGSIPDRFSAQQFSDYHSELNMSSLELGDSALYFCASSYPVDQPQHFGDGTRLSIL.

The CDR3 spells CASSSSSTGALHF. The CDR3 nucleotides are TGTGCCAGCAGCTCAAGCTCGACAGGGGCCCTCCACTTT. V usage is TRBV7-2 and J usage is TRBJ1-6; 8 positions agree with TRBD1. Germline V gene data show CDR1 as SGHTA and CDR2 as FQGNSA. The CDR3 spans 13 residues. After removal of 4 bases from V and 14 bases from J, the junction contained 7 bases not matched to a gene.

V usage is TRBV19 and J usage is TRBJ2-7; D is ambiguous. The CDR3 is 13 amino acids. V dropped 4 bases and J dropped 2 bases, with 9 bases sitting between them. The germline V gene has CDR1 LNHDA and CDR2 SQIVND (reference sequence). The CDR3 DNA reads TGTGCCAGTAGTAAGTGGCAGGCCTACGAGCAGTACTTC. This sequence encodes CASSKWQAYEQYF.

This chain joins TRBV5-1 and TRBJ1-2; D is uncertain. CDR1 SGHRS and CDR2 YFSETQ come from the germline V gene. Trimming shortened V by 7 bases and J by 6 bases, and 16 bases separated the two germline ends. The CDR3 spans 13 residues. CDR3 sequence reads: CASPNPRGDGYTF. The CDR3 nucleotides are TGCGCCAGCCCCAATCCCAGAGGTGATGGCTACACCTTC.

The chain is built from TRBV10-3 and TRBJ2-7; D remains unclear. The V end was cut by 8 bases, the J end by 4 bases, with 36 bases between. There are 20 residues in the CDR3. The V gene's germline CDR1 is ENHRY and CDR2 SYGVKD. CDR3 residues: CAIRYTPPSAPSAGRYEQYF. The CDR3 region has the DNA TGTGCCATCCGATATACACCCCCTTCTGCTCCTTCTGCTGGGCGATACGAGCAGTACTTC.

CDR3 amino acids: CASSAEPHRGRRGTQYF. The CDR3 DNA reads as TGTGCCAGCAGCGCCGAACCCCACAGGGGACGCCGTGGGACCCAGTACTTC. The V and J genes are TRBV3-1 (or the pseudogene TRBV3-2) and TRBJ2-5; 7 bases align to TRBD1. The CDR3 is 17 amino acids. V dropped 5 bases and J dropped 7; count of bases not matched to a gene: 19. Germline lookup yields CDR1 LGHDT and CDR2 YNNKEL (reference sequence).

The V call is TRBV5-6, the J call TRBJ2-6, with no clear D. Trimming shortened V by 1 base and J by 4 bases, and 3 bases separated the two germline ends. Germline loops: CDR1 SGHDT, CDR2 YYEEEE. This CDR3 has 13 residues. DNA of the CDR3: TGTGCCAGCAGCTTGCGGGGGGCCAACGTCCTGACTTTC. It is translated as CASSLRGANVLTF.

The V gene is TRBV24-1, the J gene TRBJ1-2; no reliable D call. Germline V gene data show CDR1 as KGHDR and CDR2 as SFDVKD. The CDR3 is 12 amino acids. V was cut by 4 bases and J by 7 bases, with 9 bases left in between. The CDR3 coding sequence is TGTGCCACCAGTGAGTCGGGTCTTGGCTACACCTTC. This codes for CATSESGLGYTF.

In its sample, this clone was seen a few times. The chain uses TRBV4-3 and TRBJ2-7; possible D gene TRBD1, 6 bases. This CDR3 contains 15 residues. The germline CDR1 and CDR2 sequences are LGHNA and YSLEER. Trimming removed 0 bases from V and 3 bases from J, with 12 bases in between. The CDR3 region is CASSQDRGRDYEQYF. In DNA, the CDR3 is TGCGCCAGCAGCCAAGACAGGGGCAGGGACTACGAGCAGTACTTC.

The CDR3 sequence is CASSLSRGGAYNEQFF. The CDR3 DNA sequence: TGTGCCAGCAGTTTATCGAGGGGAGGAGCGTACAATGAGCAGTTCTTC. The chain employs TRBV27 and TRBJ2-1, with D tentatively TRBD2 (6 bases). Between the trimmed V and J ends, which lost 0 bases and 4 bases, there was a span of 13 bases. The germline V gene has CDR1 MNHEY and CDR2 SMNVEV (reference sequence). CDR3 size: 16 residues.

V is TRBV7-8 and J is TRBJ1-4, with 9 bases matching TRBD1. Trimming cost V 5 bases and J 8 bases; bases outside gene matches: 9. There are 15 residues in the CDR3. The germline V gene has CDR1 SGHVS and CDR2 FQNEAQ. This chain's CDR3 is CASSPRTGDGEKLFF. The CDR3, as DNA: TGTGCCAGCAGCCCCCGGACAGGGGATGGGGAAAAACTGTTTTTT.

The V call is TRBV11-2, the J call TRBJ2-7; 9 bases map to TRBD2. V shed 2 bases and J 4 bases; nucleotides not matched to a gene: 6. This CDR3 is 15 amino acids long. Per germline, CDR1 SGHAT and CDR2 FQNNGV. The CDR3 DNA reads TGTGCCAGCAGCTTAATAAGGCGGGAGGGTTACGAGCAGTACTTC. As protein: CASSLIRREGYEQYF.